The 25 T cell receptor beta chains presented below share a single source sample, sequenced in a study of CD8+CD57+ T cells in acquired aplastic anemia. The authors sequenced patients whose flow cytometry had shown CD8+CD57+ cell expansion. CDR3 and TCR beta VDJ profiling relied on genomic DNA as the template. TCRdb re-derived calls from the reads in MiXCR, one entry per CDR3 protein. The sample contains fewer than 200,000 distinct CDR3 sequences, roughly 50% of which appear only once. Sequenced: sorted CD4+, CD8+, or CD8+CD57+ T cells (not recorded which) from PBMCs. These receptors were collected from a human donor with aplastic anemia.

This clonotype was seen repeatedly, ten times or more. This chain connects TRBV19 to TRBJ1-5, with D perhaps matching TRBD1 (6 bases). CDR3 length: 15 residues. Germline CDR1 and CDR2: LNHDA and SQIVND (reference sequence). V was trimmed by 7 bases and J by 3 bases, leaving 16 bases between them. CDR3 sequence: CASNPTGYVNQPQHF. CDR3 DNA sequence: TGTGCCAGTAACCCTACAGGGTACGTCAATCAGCCCCAGCATTTT.

CDR3 in amino acids: CAISEGTGNEKLFF. CDR3 DNA: TGTGCCATCAGTGAGGGGACAGGGAACGAAAAACTGTTTTTT. This chain joins TRBV10-3 and TRBJ1-4; 9 bases map to TRBD1. From germline, CDR1 is ENHRY and CDR2 SYGVKD. J was trimmed by 8 bases and V by 2 bases; bases with no gene match: 3. The CDR3 contains 14 residues.

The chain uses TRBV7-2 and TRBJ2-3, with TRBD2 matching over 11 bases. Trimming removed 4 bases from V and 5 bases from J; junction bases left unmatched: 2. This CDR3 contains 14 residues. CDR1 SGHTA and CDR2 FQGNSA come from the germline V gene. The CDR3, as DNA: TGTGCCAGCAGCTCAGGACTAGCGGGAGATACGCAGTATTTT. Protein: CASSSGLAGDTQYF.

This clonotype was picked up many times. The CDR3 region is CASNKGGAGRDTQYF. The CDR3 DNA follows: TGTGCCAGCAATAAGGGCGGGGCCGGCAGAGATACGCAGTATTTT. The J gene is TRBJ2-3, the V gene TRBV2; the D gene is possibly TRBD2 (6 bases). This CDR3 contains 15 residues. Between the trimmed V and J ends, which lost 7 bases and 5 bases, there was a span of 19 bases. Germline V gene data show CDR1 as SNHLY and CDR2 as FYNNEI.

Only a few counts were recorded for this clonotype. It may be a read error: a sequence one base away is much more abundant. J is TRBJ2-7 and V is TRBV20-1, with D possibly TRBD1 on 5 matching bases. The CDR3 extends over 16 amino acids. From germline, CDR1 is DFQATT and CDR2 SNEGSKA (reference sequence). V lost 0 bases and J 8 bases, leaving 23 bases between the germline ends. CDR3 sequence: CSARDPKETRGYKQYF. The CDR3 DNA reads TGCAGTGCTAGAGATCCAAAGGAGACAAGGGGTTACAAGCAGTACTTC.

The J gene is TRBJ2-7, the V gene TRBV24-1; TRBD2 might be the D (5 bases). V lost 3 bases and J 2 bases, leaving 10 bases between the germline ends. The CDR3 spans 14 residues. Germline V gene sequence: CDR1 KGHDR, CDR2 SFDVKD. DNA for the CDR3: TGTGCCACCAGTGATGGCGGGCAACCCTACGAGCAGTACTTC. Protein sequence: CATSDGGQPYEQYF.

CDR3 sequence reads: CASSPTTRGDSGNTIYF. CDR3 bases: TGTGCCAGCTCACCAACGACGCGAGGGGACTCTGGAAACACCATATATTTT. The rearrangement links TRBV18 to TRBJ1-3; TRBD1 might be the D (5 bases). CDR1 is KGHSH, CDR2 LQKENI, per germline. V dropped 2 bases and J dropped 0 bases, with 14 bases sitting between them. CDR3 size: 17 residues.

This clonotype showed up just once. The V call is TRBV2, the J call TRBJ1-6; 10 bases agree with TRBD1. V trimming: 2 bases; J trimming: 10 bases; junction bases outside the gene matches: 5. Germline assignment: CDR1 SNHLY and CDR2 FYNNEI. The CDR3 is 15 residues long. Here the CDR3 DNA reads TGTGCCAGCAGTGAAAGACAGGGGGCATTCTCACCCCTCCACTTT. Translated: CASSERQGAFSPLHF.

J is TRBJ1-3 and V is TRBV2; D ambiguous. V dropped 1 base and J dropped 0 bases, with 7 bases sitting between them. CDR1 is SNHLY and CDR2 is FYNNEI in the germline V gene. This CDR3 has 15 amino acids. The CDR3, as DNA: TGTGCCAGCAGTGAAGTAACATTCTCTGGAAACACCATATATTTT. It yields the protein CASSEVTFSGNTIYF.

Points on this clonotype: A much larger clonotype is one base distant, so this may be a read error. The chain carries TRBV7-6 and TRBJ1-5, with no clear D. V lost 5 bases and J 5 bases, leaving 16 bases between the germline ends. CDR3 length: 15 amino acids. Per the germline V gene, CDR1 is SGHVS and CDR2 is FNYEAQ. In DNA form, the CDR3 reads TGTGCCAGCAGCCTTTTCCCTGGCCGGGATCAGCCCCAGCATTTT. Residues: CASSLFPGRDQPQHF.

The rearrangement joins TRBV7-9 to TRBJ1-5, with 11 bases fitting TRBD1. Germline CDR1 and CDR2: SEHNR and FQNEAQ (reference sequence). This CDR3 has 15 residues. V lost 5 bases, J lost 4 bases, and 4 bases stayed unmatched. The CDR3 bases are TGTGCCAGCAGCGGGGGGACAGGGGGAAATCAGCCCCAGCATTTT. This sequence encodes CASSGGTGGNQPQHF.

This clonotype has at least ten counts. The CDR3 nucleotides are TGTGCTAGTGGTTTGGGTGTAGGGGGCGCGAAGACCCAGTACTTC. Amino acids: CASGLGVGGAKTQYF. The V call is TRBV12-5, the J call TRBJ2-5, with 7 bases lining up with TRBD1. The CDR3 runs to 15 residues. V gave up 1 base and J gave up 6 bases; unmatched junction bases: 8. Per germline, CDR1 LGHNT and CDR2 FRNRAP.

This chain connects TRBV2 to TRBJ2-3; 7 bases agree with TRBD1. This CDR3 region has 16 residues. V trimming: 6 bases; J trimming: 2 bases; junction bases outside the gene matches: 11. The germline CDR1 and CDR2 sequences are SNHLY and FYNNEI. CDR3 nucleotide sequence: TGTGCCAGCAGCGCGACCTCACAGGGGAACACAGATACGCAGTATTTT. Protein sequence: CASSATSQGNTDTQYF.

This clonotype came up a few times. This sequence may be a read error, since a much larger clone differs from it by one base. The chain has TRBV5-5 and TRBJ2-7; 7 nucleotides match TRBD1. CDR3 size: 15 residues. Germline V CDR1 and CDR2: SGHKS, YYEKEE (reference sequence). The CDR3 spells CAGSLAGTALREQYF. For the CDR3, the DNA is TGTGCCGGCAGCTTGGCCGGGACAGCCCTCCGGGAGCAGTACTTC.

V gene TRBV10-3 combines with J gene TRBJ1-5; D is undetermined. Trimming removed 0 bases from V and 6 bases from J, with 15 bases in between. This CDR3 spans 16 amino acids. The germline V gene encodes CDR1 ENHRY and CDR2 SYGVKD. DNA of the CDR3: TGTGCCATCAGTGAGTCGATGGGGAATGAGGCTCAGCCCCAGCATTTT. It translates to CAISESMGNEAQPQHF.

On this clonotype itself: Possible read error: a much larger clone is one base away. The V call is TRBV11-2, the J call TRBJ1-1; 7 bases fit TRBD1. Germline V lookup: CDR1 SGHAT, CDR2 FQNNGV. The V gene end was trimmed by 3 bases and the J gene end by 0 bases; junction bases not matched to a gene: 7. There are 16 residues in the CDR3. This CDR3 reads CASSFRRGGVNTEAFF. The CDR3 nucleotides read TGTGCCAGCAGCTTCCGGCGAGGGGGCGTGAACACTGAAGCTTTCTTT.

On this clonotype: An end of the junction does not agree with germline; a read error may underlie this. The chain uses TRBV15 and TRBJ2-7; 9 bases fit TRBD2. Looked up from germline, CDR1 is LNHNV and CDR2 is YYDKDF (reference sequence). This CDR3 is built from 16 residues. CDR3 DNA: TGTGCCACCAGCAGTAGCGGGGGCAGTCGCTCCTACGAGCAGAACTTC. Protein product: CATSSSGGSRSYEQNF. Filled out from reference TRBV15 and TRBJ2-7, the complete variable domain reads DAMVIQNPRYQVTQFGKPVTLSCSQTLNHNVMYWYQQKSSQAPKLLFHYYDKDFNNEADTPDNFQSRRPNTSFCFLDIRSPGLGDTAMYLCATSSSGGSRSYEQNFGPGTRLTVT.

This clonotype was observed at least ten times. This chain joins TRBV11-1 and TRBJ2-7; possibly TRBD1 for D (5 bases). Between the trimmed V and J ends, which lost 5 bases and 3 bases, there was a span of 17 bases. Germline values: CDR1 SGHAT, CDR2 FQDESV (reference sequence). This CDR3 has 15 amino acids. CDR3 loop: CASSQGQGQNYEQYF. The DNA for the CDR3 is TGTGCCAGCAGCCAAGGCCAAGGACAAAACTACGAGCAGTACTTC. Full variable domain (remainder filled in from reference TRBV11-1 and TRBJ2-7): EAEVAQSPRYKITEKSQAVAFWCDPISGHATLYWYRQILGQGPELLVQFQDESVVDDSQLPKDRFSAERLKGVDSTLKIQPAELGDSAMYLCASSQGQGQNYEQYFGPGTRLTVT.

CDR3 sequence reads: CASSLDRSNQPQHF. The DNA of the CDR3 is TGTGCCAGCAGTTTGGACAGGAGCAATCAGCCCCAGCATTTT. The chain employs TRBV27 and TRBJ1-5; 7 bases are a match to TRBD1. From germline, CDR1 is MNHEY and CDR2 SMNVEV (reference sequence). V gave up 3 bases and J gave up 1 base; unmatched junction bases: 0. The CDR3 runs 14 residues.

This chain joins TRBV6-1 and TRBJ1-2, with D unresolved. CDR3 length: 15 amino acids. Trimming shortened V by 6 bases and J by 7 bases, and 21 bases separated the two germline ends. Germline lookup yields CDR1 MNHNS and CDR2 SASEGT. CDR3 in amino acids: CASREGGRGGSGYTF. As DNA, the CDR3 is TGTGCCAGCAGGGAGGGCGGCCGGGGAGGATCTGGCTACACCTTC.

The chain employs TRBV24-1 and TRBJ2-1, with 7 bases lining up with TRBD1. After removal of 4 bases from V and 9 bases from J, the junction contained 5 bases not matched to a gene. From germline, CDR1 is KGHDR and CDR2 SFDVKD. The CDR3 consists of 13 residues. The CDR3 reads CATSELTGSEQFF. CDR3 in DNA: TGTGCCACCAGTGAATTGACAGGGTCTGAGCAGTTCTTC.

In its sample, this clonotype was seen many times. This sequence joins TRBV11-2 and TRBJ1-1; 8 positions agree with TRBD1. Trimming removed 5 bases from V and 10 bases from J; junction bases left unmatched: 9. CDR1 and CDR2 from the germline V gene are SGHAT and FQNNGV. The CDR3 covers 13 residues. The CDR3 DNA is TGTGCCAGCAGCCGCGAGGTCGACAGGGGAGCTTTCTTT. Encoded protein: CASSREVDRGAFF.

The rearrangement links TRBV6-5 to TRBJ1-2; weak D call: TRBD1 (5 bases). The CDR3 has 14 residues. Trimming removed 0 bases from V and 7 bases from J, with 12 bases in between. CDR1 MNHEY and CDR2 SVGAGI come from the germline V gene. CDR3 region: CASSYSDQGRGYTF. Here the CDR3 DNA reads TGTGCCAGCAGTTACTCGGATCAGGGACGTGGCTACACCTTC.

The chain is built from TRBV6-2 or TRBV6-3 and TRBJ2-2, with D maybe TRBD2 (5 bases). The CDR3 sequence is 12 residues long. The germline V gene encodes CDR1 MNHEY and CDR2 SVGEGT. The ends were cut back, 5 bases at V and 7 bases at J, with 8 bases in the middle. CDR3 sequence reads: CASSPEGGELFF. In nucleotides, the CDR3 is TGTGCCAGCAGTCCCGAGGGCGGGGAGCTGTTTTTT.

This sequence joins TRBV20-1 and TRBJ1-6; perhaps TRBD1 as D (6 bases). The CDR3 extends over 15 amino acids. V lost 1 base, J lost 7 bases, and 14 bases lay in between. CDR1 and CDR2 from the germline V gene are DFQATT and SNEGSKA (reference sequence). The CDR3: CSARVLGGTNSPLHF. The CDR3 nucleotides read TGCAGTGCTAGAGTCCTAGGGGGGACCAATTCACCCCTCCACTTT.